Below are 22 T cell receptor beta chains sequenced from a single sample in a study of shared clonotypes between healthy human individuals. Using immunoSEQ multiplex PCR, the repertoire was profiled, and TCRdb retains in-frame clones only, with some absent. The data contain about 2.3 million clones, 93% of them singletons. Sample: naive CD4+ T cells from PBMCs. Documented subset: CD45RA+ positively selected. The receptors were gathered from a man aged 18 to 30 in good health. Some clones in this sample may be carry-over from other donors' samples.

The V call is TRBV5-4, the J call TRBJ1-2, with D perhaps matching TRBD1 (6 bases). The ends were cut back, 0 bases at V and 8 bases at J, with 14 bases in the middle. Germline V gives CDR1 SGHNT, CDR2 YYREEE (reference sequence). The CDR3 length is 14 residues. The CDR3 nucleotides are TGTGCCAGCAGCTTGGTCCGGGGGGCGGAAGGCTACACCTTC. This encodes CASSLVRGAEGYTF.

The rearrangement joins TRBV6-5 to TRBJ2-1; 13 nucleotides match TRBD2. Germline V gene data show CDR1 as MNHEY and CDR2 as SVGAGI. The CDR3 extends over 14 amino acids. J was trimmed by 10 bases and V by 6 bases; bases with no gene match: 6. Here the CDR3 DNA reads TGTGCCAGCAGAAGGACTAGCGGGAGTTTCGAGCAGTTCTTC. It yields the protein CASRRTSGSFEQFF.

Details on this clone: Other DNA sequences in the same sample also yield this CDR3. The V gene is TRBV7-9, the J gene TRBJ2-7; the D is unclear. From germline, CDR1 is SEHNR and CDR2 FQNEAQ (reference sequence). The CDR3 runs 12 residues. The ends were cut back, 0 bases at V and 2 bases at J, with 2 bases in the middle. CDR3 amino acids: CASSLAPYEQYF. The CDR3 DNA reads TGTGCCAGCAGCTTAGCACCCTACGAGCAGTACTTC.

The chain combines TRBV7-9 with TRBJ2-1, with D perhaps TRBD1 (5 bases). Germline loops: CDR1 SEHNR, CDR2 FQNEAQ (reference sequence). Trimming removed 1 base at V and 6 bases at J, with 16 bases between. The CDR3 is 16 residues long. Here the CDR3 DNA reads TGTGCCAGCAGCTTAGGGGGATCTAGACAGCCCAATGAGCAGTTCTTC. It codes for CASSLGGSRQPNEQFF.

This chain connects TRBV2 to TRBJ1-5; no firm D call. This CDR3 region has 13 residues. The ends were cut back, 4 bases at V and 4 bases at J, with 8 bases in the middle. Per the germline V gene, CDR1 is SNHLY and CDR2 is FYNNEI. The CDR3 DNA follows: TGTGCCAGCAGTGTTGCCCGGAATCAGCCCCAGCATTTT. This translates into CASSVARNQPQHF.

For this clone: This sample also contains other DNA sequences that code for the same CDR3. The chain is built from TRBV9 and TRBJ2-5; TRBD2 is a possible D gene (5 bases). The V end lost 0 bases, the J end lost 5 bases, and 8 bases lay between the germline ends. The CDR3 spans 13 residues. From germline, CDR1 is SGDLS and CDR2 YYNGEE. CDR3 region: CASSVGGLETQYF. The CDR3 coding sequence is TGTGCCAGCAGCGTAGGAGGGCTGGAGACCCAGTACTTC.

The chain recombines TRBV2 with TRBJ2-5; the D is unclear. Germline CDR1 is SNHLY and CDR2 is FYNNEI. CDR3 length equals 13 residues. V gave up 6 bases and J gave up 5 bases, with 13 bases separating them. The CDR3 DNA reads TGTGCCAGCAGCCGAGAGGTCGGGGAGACCCAGTACTTC. It encodes CASSREVGETQYF.

V gene TRBV30 combines with J gene TRBJ2-2; D is uncertain. CDR1 GTSNPN and CDR2 SVGIG come from the germline V gene (reference sequence). The CDR3 spans 14 residues. Trimming removed 4 bases at V and 5 bases at J, with 14 bases between. For the CDR3, the DNA is TGTGCCTGGAAAAGAATGCTTGGTACCGGGGAGCTGTTTTTT. It yields the protein CAWKRMLGTGELFF. The full variable domain, rest sourced from reference TRBV30 and TRBJ2-2, is SQTIHQWPATLVQPVGSPLSLECTVEGTSNPNLYWYRQAAGRGLQLLFYSVGIGQISSEVPQNLSASRPQDRQFILSSKKLLLSDSGFYLCAWKRMLGTGELFFGEGSRLTVL.

This clone was counted a single time. The chain joins TRBV6-6 to TRBJ1-6; D is ambiguous. CDR1 is MNHNY and CDR2 is SVGAGI in the germline V gene (reference sequence). V lost 3 bases to trimming and J lost 10 bases, with 13 bases between them. There are 14 residues in the CDR3. CDR3 DNA: TGTGCCAGCAGTTATGGTACGGCGGAATCACCCCTCCACTTT. Translation: CASSYGTAESPLHF.

V gene TRBV9 combines with J gene TRBJ2-5, with D hard to call. Germline V gene sequence: CDR1 SGDLS, CDR2 YYNGEE. CDR3 length equals 13 residues. V was pared by 3 bases and J by 1 base, with 7 bases between. The CDR3 nucleotides are TGTGCCAGCAGCGGACACTCCCAAGAGACCCAGTACTTC. Protein sequence: CASSGHSQETQYF.

This clone was counted between two and nine times. Other nucleotide sequences in the sample specify the same CDR3. The V gene is TRBV6-5, the J gene TRBJ1-1, with a possible D match to TRBD1 (6 bases). CDR3 length: 12 residues. V shed 7 bases and J shed 1 base, with 7 bases lying between them. Germline V gene lookup returns CDR1 MNHEY and CDR2 SVGAGI. DNA for the CDR3: TGTGCCAGCACCAGGGGGAACACTGAAGCTTTCTTT. This encodes CASTRGNTEAFF.

This chain links TRBV28 with TRBJ2-7; D gene uncertain. Between the trimmed V and J ends, which lost 2 bases and 6 bases, there was a span of 17 bases. The length of the CDR3 is 15 residues. CDR1 and CDR2 (germline): MDHEN, SYDVKM. CDR3 DNA sequence: TGTGCCAGCAGTTTAACAAGGCGGTTTTTGGGCGAGCAGTACTTC. Amino acids: CASSLTRRFLGEQYF.

This chain joins TRBV4-1 and TRBJ1-4; D gene uncertain. CDR3 size: 13 residues. The germline CDR1 and CDR2 sequences are MGHRA and YSYEKL. Trimming took off 4 bases at V and 8 bases at J, with 11 bases between the two ends. The CDR3 sequence: CASSLLRGEKLFF. The CDR3 bases are TGCGCCAGCAGCCTCCTAAGAGGGGAAAAACTGTTTTTT.

The CDR3 is CASSRRASEQYF. For the CDR3, the DNA is TGTGCCAGCAGTAGGAGGGCAAGTGAGCAGTACTTC. The chain combines TRBV6-1 with TRBJ2-7; D is perhaps TRBD2 (6 bases). Trimming removed 5 bases from V and 7 bases from J, with 12 bases in between. The CDR3 runs 12 residues. Germline V lookup: CDR1 MNHNS, CDR2 SASEGT.

The chain employs TRBV7-3 and TRBJ2-1; D ambiguous. The V gene lost 5 bases and the J gene lost 9 bases, with 17 bases spanning the gap. From germline, CDR1 is SGHTA and CDR2 FQGTGA. The CDR3 consists of 14 residues. In DNA, the CDR3 is TGTGCCAGCAGCGAAAATCCCACAGATGGTGAGCAGTTCTTC. Translated, it gives CASSENPTDGEQFF.

The rearrangement links TRBV4-3 to TRBJ2-1; 12 bases agree with TRBD2. The CDR3 totals 15 residues. V was pared by 0 bases and J by 10 bases, with 4 bases of the junction left unmatched. Germline V CDR1 and CDR2: LGHNA, YSLEER. In nucleotides, the CDR3 is TGCGCCAGCAGCCAAGAGGGACTAGCGGGCGGAGAGCAGTTCTTC. Translated: CASSQEGLAGGEQFF.

The CDR3 nucleotides are TGTGCCGAAAAGAGGGTCGGGGTTGGTTCCTACAATGAGCAGTTCTTC. It codes for CAEKRVGVGSYNEQFF. The chain couples TRBV7-2 to TRBJ2-1, with a weak D call TRBD2 (5 bases). From germline, CDR1 is SGHTA and CDR2 FQGNSA. CDR3 size: 16 residues. V dropped 11 bases and J dropped 1 base, with 21 bases sitting between them.

A remark on this clone: The identical CDR3 is also encoded by other nucleotide sequences in the sample. The chain uses TRBV28 and TRBJ2-3; TRBD2 matches 7 bases. Germline CDR1 MDHEN, CDR2 SYDVKM. Trimming took 6 bases from V and 3 from J; bases not matched to a gene: 3. The CDR3 length is 13 residues. CDR3 region: CASSVSGTDTQYF. CDR3 in DNA: TGTGCCAGCAGCGTTAGCGGGACAGATACGCAGTATTTT.

The CDR3 coding sequence is TGTGCCATCATGTACCGGCCGGGCAGCGGGGCCTACGAGCAGTACTTC. Amino acid sequence: CAIMYRPGSGAYEQYF. The gene calls are TRBV10-3 and TRBJ2-7; the match to TRBD2 covers 7 bases. The V and J ends lost 7 bases and 2 bases, in that order; junction bases with no gene match: 14. The germline gives CDR1 ENHRY, CDR2 SYGVKD. The CDR3 loop spans 16 amino acids.

The gene calls are TRBV7-7 and TRBJ2-2, with TRBD2 matching 7 bases. This CDR3 is built from 15 residues. V lost 6 bases, J lost 7 bases, and 11 bases stayed unmatched. The germline gives CDR1 SSHAT, CDR2 FNYEAQ (reference sequence). Here the CDR3 reads CASRKTGGSHGELFF. Written as DNA, the CDR3 is TGTGCCAGCAGGAAAACGGGGGGATCTCACGGGGAGCTGTTTTTT.

The J gene is TRBJ2-7, the V gene TRBV10-2, with 8 bases aligning to TRBD1. The germline V gene encodes CDR1 WSHSY and CDR2 SAAADI. Losses at the gene ends were 7 bases for V and 0 bases for J; bases not matched to a gene: 14. The CDR3 is made up of 17 amino acids. CDR3 nucleotide sequence: TGCGCCAGCACCATAGGGACAGGAGCCTTGGCCTCCTACGAGCAGTACTTC. Translated: CASTIGTGALASYEQYF.

The chain recombines TRBV7-3 with TRBJ2-7; D remains unclear. V was cut by 6 bases and J by 0 bases, with 15 bases left in between. The CDR3 length is 15 residues. Per the germline V gene, CDR1 is SGHTA and CDR2 is FQGTGA. The CDR3 nucleotides are TGTGCCAGCAGTTTAGACGGTTTCAGCTCCTACGAGCAGTACTTC. Translating gives CASSLDGFSSYEQYF. Filled out from reference TRBV7-3 and TRBJ2-7, the complete variable domain reads GAGVSQTPSNKVTEKGKYVELRCDPISGHTALYWYRQSLGQGPEFLIYFQGTGAADDSGLPNDRFFAVRPEGSVSTLKIQRTERGDSAVYLCASSLDGFSSYEQYFGPGTRLTVT.